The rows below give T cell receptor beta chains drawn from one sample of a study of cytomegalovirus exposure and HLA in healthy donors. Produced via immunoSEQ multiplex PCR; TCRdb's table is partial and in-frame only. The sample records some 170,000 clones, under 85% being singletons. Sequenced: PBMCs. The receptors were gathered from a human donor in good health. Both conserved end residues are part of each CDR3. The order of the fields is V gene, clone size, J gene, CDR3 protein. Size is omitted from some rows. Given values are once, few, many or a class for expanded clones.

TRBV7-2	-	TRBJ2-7	CASSLVSASGYEQYF
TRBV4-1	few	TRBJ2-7	CASSQTGQGGYEQYF
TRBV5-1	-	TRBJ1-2	CASSNRQGNYGYTF
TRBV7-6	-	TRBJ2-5	CASSPRETQYF
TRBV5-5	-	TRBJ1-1	CASSRRGGSDTEAFF
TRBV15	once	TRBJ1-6	CATSRDRAYNSPLHF
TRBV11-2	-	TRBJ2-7	CASSLASGPIYEQYF
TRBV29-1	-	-	CSVEDSGTGGYEQYF
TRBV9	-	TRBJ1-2	CASSVETGGFNYGYTF
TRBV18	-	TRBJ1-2	CASSVDSDYGYTF
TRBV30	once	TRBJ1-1	CAWSVQGAEAFF
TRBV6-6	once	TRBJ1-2	CASSYGGDYGYTF
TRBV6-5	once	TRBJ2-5	CASSYSAGEGETQYF
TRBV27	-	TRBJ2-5	CASSFWDRGQETQYF
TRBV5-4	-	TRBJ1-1	CASSLAGVGGTEAFF
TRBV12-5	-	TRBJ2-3	CASGSGTGVTDTQYF
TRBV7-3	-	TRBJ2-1	CASSRSGGLNEQFF
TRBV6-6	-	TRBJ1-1	CASSYSAGQGRAFF
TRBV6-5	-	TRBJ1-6	CASSVAGAHNSPLHF
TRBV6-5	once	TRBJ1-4	CASSLQGARFEKLFF
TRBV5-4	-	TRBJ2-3	CASSLGGRGNTQYF
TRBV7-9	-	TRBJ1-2	CASSSTGYYGYTF
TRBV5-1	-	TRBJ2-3	CASSLGELGGTQYF
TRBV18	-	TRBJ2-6	CASSGTDSGANVLTF
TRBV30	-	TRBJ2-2	CAWDTQGPGELFF
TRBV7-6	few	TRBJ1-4	CASSLRLTGQGTEKLFF
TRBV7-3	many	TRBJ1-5	CASSGDRGPQHF
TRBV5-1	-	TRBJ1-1	CASSTTGLNTEAFF